The sequence of this T cell receptor beta chain was determined in a study of blood T cell repertoires in COVID-19. Across the whole study: From T cells, B-cell-depleted T cells, or PBMCs came the material, which was cDNA or gDNA.

The CDR3 extends over 14 amino acids. V dropped 5 bases and J dropped 3; count of bases not matched to a gene: 4. Germline assignment: CDR1 SEHNR and CDR2 FQNEAQ (reference sequence). Data came from immunoSEQ multiplex PCR; TCRdb stores just in-frame clones and leaves some out. Of around 75,000 clones listed, more than 75% are singletons. This sequence was found in a human donor in a cohort sampled during active COVID-19. Sequenced: peripheral blood. The rearrangement joins TRBV7-9 to TRBJ1-5; 7 bases are shared with TRBD1. The CDR3 sequence: CASSETGDNQPQHF. As DNA, the CDR3 is TGTGCCAGCAGCGAAACAGGGGACAATCAGCCCCAGCATTTT.